This entry lists 22 T cell receptor beta chains sequenced from one sample in a study of shared clonotypes between healthy human individuals. TCRdb keeps only in-frame clones here, not all; method: immunoSEQ multiplex PCR. The table has about 870,000 clones, 92% seen once; the top ten hold 24%. In the naive CD8 group, cells lacked CD45RO and were positively selected for CCR7, so terminally differentiated effector memory CD45RA+ cells were left out. The sequenced sample was naive CD8+ T cells sorted from blood. The receptors were gathered from a man aged 30 to 39 in good health.

For the CDR3, the DNA is TGCAGCGTTGTTTGGACAGGGGGCACAGATACGCAGTATTTT. It is translated as CSVVWTGGTDTQYF. The chain is built from TRBV29-1 and TRBJ2-3, with 9 bases lining up with TRBD1. Germline V gene lookup returns CDR1 SQVTM and CDR2 ANQGSEA. This CDR3 contains 14 residues. Trimming removed 4 bases from V and 1 base from J; junction bases left unmatched: 3.

The V gene is TRBV15, the J gene TRBJ2-1; no clear D gene. V lost 4 bases and J 0 bases, leaving 7 bases between the germline ends. Looked up from germline, CDR1 is LNHNV and CDR2 is YYDKDF (reference sequence). CDR3 length: 14 amino acids. The CDR3 region is CATSKDASYNEQFF. CDR3 nucleotides: TGTGCCACCAGCAAAGACGCCTCCTACAATGAGCAGTTCTTC. Looking up the rest from reference TRBV15 and TRBJ2-1 gives the full variable domain: DAMVIQNPRYQVTQFGKPVTLSCSQTLNHNVMYWYQQKSSQAPKLLFHYYDKDFNNEADTPDNFQSRRPNTSFCFLDIRSPGLGDTAMYLCATSKDASYNEQFFGPGTRLTVL.

The chain combines TRBV15 with TRBJ1-2, with 8 positions matching TRBD1. Germline V gene data show CDR1 as LNHNV and CDR2 as YYDKDF (reference sequence). The length of the CDR3 is 15 residues. Germline trimming cut 1 base from V and 2 bases from J; bases unmatched to any gene: 3. CDR3 region: CATSRAAGGNYGYTF. DNA for the CDR3: TGTGCCACCAGCAGAGCGGCAGGGGGCAACTATGGCTACACCTTC.

V and J are TRBV9 and TRBJ2-3, with D perhaps TRBD1 or TRBD2 (6 bases each). V was pared by 4 bases and J by 2 bases, with 26 bases between. The CDR3 consists of 19 residues. Germline V gives CDR1 SGDLS, CDR2 YYNGEE. CDR3 in DNA: TGTGCCAGCAGCTCACATCCCGGGGGCAGTATCTTAGTCACAGATACGCAGTATTTT. Its translation is CASSSHPGGSILVTDTQYF.

The V and J genes are TRBV5-1 and TRBJ2-7, with D uncertain. The CDR3 extends over 14 amino acids. Per germline, CDR1 SGHRS and CDR2 YFSETQ. The germline V and J ends were trimmed by 3 bases and 5 bases, with 15 bases remaining between them. The CDR3 bases are TGCGCCAGCAGCTCGCAGGACCCGATGCACGAGCAGTACTTC. Its protein is CASSSQDPMHEQYF.

The chain has TRBV9 and TRBJ2-7; no clear D. The CDR3 runs to 10 residues. Per germline, CDR1 SGDLS and CDR2 YYNGEE. V lost 3 bases to trimming and J lost 5 bases, with 3 bases between them. DNA for the CDR3: TGTGCCAGCAGCGACCACGAGCAGTACTTC. It codes for CASSDHEQYF.

The chain uses TRBV19 and TRBJ1-5, with D uncertain. V lost 9 bases and J 0 bases, leaving 12 bases between the germline ends. Germline-derived CDR1 and CDR2 are LNHDA and SQIVND (reference sequence). The CDR3 length is 14 residues. The CDR3 loop reads CASRHGNSNQPQHF. The CDR3 DNA sequence: TGTGCCAGCCGACACGGAAATAGCAATCAGCCCCAGCATTTT.

The CDR3 reads CASSFPGQGNEQFF. DNA of the CDR3: TGCGCCAGCAGCTTCCCGGGACAGGGCAATGAGCAGTTCTTC. The rearrangement joins TRBV5-1 to TRBJ2-1; 9 bases match TRBD1. CDR3 length: 14 amino acids. Trimming took 2 bases from V and 6 from J; bases not matched to a gene: 3. Per germline, CDR1 SGHRS and CDR2 YFSETQ.

The chain recombines TRBV19 with TRBJ2-1; the D gene is possibly TRBD2 (6 bases). Germline loops: CDR1 LNHDA, CDR2 SQIVND (reference sequence). This CDR3 contains 17 residues. Trimming left V 2 bases short and J 5 bases short, with 19 bases between. This chain's CDR3 is CASSISFSAGSNNEQFF. The CDR3 nucleotides read TGTGCCAGTAGTATAAGCTTTTCGGCGGGATCTAACAATGAGCAGTTCTTC.

The rearrangement joins TRBV6-1 to TRBJ2-3; 8 bases map to TRBD1. With V trimmed by 3 bases and J by 2 bases, 4 bases remained unmatched. The CDR3 runs 15 residues. Germline values: CDR1 MNHNS, CDR2 SASEGT. The CDR3 region is CASSDGQGDTDTQYF. The DNA for the CDR3 is TGTGCCAGCAGTGACGGACAGGGCGACACAGATACGCAGTATTTT.

The chain is built from TRBV28 and TRBJ1-5; D call uncertain. Germline values: CDR1 MDHEN, CDR2 SYDVKM. This CDR3 comprises 17 residues. Trimming removed 4 bases at V and 0 bases at J, with 16 bases between. The CDR3 spells CASSSEPPRNSNQPQHF. CDR3 DNA: TGTGCCAGCAGTTCTGAACCCCCCAGAAATAGCAATCAGCCCCAGCATTTT. The full variable domain, completed using reference TRBV28 and TRBJ1-5, is DVKVTQSSRYLVKRTGEKVFLECVQDMDHENMFWYRQDPGLGLRLIYFSYDVKMKEKGDIPEGYSVSREKKERFSLILESASTNQTSMYLCASSSEPPRNSNQPQHFGDGTRLSIL.

The rearrangement links TRBV27 to TRBJ1-5; D may be TRBD1 (6 bases). CDR1 is MNHEY, CDR2 SMNVEV, per germline (reference sequence). The CDR3 is made up of 15 amino acids. Deletions cut 2 bases from V and 3 bases from J, with 11 bases between. The CDR3 sequence is CASSLTEGVNQPQHF. The CDR3 coding sequence is TGTGCCAGCAGTTTAACAGAGGGGGTCAATCAGCCCCAGCATTTT.

This clone has just a few counts. Other DNA sequences in this sample translate to the same CDR3. The J gene is TRBJ2-7, the V gene TRBV4-1, with D uncertain. The CDR3 sequence is 13 residues long. V was pared by 1 base and J by 2 bases, with 6 bases between. Germline CDR1 and CDR2: MGHRA and YSYEKL. CDR3 in DNA: TGCGCCAGCAGCCAAGGCCAAGCCTACGAGCAGTACTTC. Its protein is CASSQGQAYEQYF.

J is TRBJ2-1 and V is TRBV7-8; 9 positions match TRBD1. CDR3 length: 14 residues. The V gene's germline CDR1 is SGHVS and CDR2 FQNEAQ. V was pared by 5 bases and J by 8 bases, with 7 bases of the junction left unmatched. CDR3 residues: CASSHGQGFDEQFF. The CDR3 nucleotides read TGTGCCAGCAGCCATGGACAGGGGTTCGATGAGCAGTTCTTC.

The rearrangement joins TRBV28 to TRBJ1-5; TRBD1 might be the D (5 bases). The ends were cut back, 2 bases at V and 5 bases at J, with 13 bases in the middle. This CDR3 comprises 15 residues. Germline V CDR1 and CDR2: MDHEN, SYDVKM. The CDR3 loop reads CASSLGREAYQPQHF. The CDR3 DNA follows: TGTGCCAGCAGTTTAGGCAGGGAGGCATATCAGCCCCAGCATTTT.

This rearrangement joins TRBV27 to TRBJ2-1, with D possibly matching TRBD2 (6 bases). This CDR3 has 13 amino acids. The ends were cut back, 6 bases at V and 10 bases at J, with 16 bases in the middle. The germline V gene encodes CDR1 MNHEY and CDR2 SMNVEV (reference sequence). In DNA, the CDR3 is TGTGCCAGCAGCGGGTCCGGGGGTGCGGAGCAGTTCTTC. Translating gives CASSGSGGAEQFF.

The chain combines TRBV13 with TRBJ2-2, with 9 bases that match TRBD1. CDR3 size: 17 residues. V lost 0 bases and J lost 6; bases outside the gene matches: 8. Per the germline V gene, CDR1 is PRHDT and CDR2 is FYEKMQ (reference sequence). The CDR3 DNA follows: TGTGCCAGCAGCTTAGGCTCGGGACAGGGTAACGCCGGGGAGCTGTTTTTT. Its translation: CASSLGSGQGNAGELFF.

The rearrangement links TRBV9 to TRBJ2-2, with 8 bases aligning to TRBD2. With V trimmed by 4 bases and J by 7 bases, 9 bases remained unmatched. CDR1 and CDR2 from the germline V gene are SGDLS and YYNGEE. CDR3 size: 15 residues. CDR3 sequence: CASSSPGGRDGELFF. In nucleotides, the CDR3 is TGTGCCAGCAGCTCACCGGGAGGGCGGGACGGGGAGCTGTTTTTT. The whole variable domain, remainder taken from reference TRBV9 and TRBJ2-2, is DSGVTQTPKHLITATGQRVTLRCSPRSGDLSVYWYQQSLDQGLQFLIQYYNGEERAKGNILERFSAQQFPDLHSELNLSSLELGDSALYFCASSSPGGRDGELFFGEGSRLTVL.

This clone was seen a handful of times. The chain recombines TRBV9 with TRBJ1-2, with D perhaps TRBD1 (5 bases). The CDR3 covers 14 residues. V lost 0 bases and J lost 4, with 10 bases in between. Germline values: CDR1 SGDLS, CDR2 YYNGEE. The CDR3 sequence: CASSVASGSYGYTF. CDR3 sequence (DNA): TGTGCCAGCAGCGTAGCGTCAGGGAGCTATGGCTACACCTTC.

The rearrangement links TRBV11-3 to TRBJ2-7; D may correspond to TRBD1 or TRBD2 (5 bases each). The CDR3 totals 15 residues. Germline V gene data show CDR1 as SGHNT and CDR2 as YENEEA. Deletions cut 1 base from V and 4 bases from J, with 14 bases between. CDR3 residues: CASSLGTGTDYEQYF. CDR3 nucleotide sequence: TGTGCCAGCAGCTTAGGGACCGGGACGGATTACGAGCAGTACTTC.

The rearrangement uses TRBV27 and TRBJ2-1; D might be TRBD1 or TRBD2, each matching 5 bases. Germline V gives CDR1 MNHEY, CDR2 SMNVEV (reference sequence). The CDR3 consists of 13 residues. Trimming stripped 4 bases from V and 9 bases from J, with 13 bases between. DNA of the CDR3: TGTGCCAGCAGTTCAGCCGGGGCAACTGAGCAGTTCTTC. Its translation is CASSSAGATEQFF.

The chain recombines TRBV6-5 with TRBJ2-7; D possibly matches TRBD1 or TRBD2 (5 bases each). CDR3 length equals 15 residues. V was clipped by 5 bases and J by 9 bases, with 23 bases between them. From germline, CDR1 is MNHEY and CDR2 SVGAGI. CDR3 sequence reads: CASSRPGEGAEGQYF. The CDR3 DNA follows: TGTGCCAGCAGTCGACCCGGGGAAGGGGCAGAGGGGCAGTACTTC.